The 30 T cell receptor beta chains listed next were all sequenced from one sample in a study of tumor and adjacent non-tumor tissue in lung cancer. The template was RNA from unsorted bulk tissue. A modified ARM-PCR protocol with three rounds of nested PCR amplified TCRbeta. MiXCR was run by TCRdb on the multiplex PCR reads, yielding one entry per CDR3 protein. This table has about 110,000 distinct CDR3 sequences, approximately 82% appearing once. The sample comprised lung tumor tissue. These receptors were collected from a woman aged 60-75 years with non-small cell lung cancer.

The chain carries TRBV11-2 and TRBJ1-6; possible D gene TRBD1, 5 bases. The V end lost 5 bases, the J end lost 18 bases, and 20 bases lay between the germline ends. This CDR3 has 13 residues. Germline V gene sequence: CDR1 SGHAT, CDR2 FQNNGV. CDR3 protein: CASSLRQFSPHHF. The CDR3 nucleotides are TGTGCCAGCAGCCTCCGACAGTTTTCACCTCACCACTTT. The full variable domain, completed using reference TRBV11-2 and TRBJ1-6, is EAGVAQSPRYKIIEKRQSVAFWCNPISGHATLYWYQQILGQGPKLLIQFQNNGVVDDSQLPKDRFSAERLKGVDSTLKIQPAKLEDSAVYLCASSLRQFSPHHFGNGTRLTVT.

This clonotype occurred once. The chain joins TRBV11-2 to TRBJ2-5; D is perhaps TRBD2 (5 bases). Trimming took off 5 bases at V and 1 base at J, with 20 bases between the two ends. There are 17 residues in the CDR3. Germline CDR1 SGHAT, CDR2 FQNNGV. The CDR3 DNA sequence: TGTGCCAGCAGCCACGAACTATCGGGGAGTCTCCAAGAGACCCAGTACTTC. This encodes CASSHELSGSLQETQYF.

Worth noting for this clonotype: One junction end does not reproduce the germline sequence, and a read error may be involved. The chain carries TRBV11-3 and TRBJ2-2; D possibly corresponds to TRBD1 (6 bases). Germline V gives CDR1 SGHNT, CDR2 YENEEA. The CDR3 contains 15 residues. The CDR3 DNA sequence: TGTGCCAGCAGCCCCGGGACATGGGTCACCGTGGAGTTGTTTTTT. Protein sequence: CASSPGTWVTVELFF.

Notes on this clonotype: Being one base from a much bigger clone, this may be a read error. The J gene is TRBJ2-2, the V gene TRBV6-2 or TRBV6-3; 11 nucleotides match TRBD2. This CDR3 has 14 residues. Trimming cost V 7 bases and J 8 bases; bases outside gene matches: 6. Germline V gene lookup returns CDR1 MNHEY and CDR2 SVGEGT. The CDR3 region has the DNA TGTGCCAGCAAACTAGCGGGAGATACAGGGGAGCTGTTTTTT. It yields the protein CASKLAGDTGELFF.

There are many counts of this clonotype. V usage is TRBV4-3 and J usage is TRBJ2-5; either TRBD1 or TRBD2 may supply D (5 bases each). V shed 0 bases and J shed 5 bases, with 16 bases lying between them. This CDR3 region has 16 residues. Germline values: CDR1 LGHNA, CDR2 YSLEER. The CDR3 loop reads CASSQEGRGWSETQYF. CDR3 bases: TGCGCCAGCAGCCAAGAAGGTCGGGGCTGGAGTGAGACCCAGTACTTC.

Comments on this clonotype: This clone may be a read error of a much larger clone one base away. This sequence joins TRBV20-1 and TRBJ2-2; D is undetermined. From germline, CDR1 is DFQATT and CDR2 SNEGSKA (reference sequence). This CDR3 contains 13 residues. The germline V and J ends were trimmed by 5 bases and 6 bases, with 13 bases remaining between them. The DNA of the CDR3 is TGCAGTGCTTGTCGTGCGGACGCCGGGGAGCTGTTTTTT. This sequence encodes CSACRADAGELFF.

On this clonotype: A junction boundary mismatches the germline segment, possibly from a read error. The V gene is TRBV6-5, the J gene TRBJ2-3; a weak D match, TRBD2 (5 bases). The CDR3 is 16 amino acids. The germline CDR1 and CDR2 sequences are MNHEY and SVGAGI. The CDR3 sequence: CVSSYQVASSTDTQYF. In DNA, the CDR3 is TGTGTCAGTAGTTACCAGGTAGCTTCTAGCACAGATACCCAGTATTTT.

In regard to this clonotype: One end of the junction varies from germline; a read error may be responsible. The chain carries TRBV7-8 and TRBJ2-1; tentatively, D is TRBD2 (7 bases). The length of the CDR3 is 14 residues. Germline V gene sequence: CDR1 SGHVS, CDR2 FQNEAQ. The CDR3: CASSPQGRGDVQLF. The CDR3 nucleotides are TGTGCCAGCAGCCCCCAGGGGAGGGGCGATGTGCAGTTATTC.

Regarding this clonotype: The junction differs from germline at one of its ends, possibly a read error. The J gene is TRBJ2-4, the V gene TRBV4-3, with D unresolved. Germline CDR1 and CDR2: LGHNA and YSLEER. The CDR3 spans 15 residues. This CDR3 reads CASSFYYWTENIQYF. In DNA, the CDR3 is TGCGCCAGCAGCTTCTACTACTGGACGGAAAACATTCAGTATTTC.

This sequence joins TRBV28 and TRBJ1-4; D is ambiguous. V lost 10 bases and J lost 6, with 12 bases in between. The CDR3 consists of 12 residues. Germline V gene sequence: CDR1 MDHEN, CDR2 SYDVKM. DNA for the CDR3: TGTGCCACCCAGGACCTGGATGAAAAACTGTTTTTT. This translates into CATQDLDEKLFF.

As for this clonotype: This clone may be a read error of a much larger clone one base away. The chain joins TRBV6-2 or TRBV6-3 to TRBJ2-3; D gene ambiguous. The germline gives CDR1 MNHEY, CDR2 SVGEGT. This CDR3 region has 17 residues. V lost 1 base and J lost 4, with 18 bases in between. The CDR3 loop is CASSYFRQTESADTQYF. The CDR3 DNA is TGTGCCAGCAGTTACTTCCGGCAGACGGAAAGCGCAGATACGCAGTATTTT.

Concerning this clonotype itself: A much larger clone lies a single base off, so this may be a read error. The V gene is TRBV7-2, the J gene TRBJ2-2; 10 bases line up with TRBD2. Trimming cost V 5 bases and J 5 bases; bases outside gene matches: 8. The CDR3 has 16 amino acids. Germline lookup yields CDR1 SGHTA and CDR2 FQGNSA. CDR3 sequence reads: CASSIPGLARTGELFF. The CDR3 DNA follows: TGTGCCAGCAGCATACCGGGACTAGCGCGTACCGGGGAGCTGTTTTTT.

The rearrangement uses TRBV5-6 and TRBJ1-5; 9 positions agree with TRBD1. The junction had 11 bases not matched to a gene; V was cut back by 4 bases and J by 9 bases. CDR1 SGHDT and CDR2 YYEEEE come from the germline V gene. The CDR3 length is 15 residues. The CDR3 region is CASSPAMDRGTPQHF. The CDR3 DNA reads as TGTGCCAGCAGCCCAGCCATGGACAGGGGTACGCCCCAGCATTTT.

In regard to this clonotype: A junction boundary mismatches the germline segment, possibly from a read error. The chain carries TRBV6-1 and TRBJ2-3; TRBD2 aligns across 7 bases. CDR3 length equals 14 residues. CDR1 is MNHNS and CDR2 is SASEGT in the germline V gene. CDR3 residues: CANSEEWRGYAQYF. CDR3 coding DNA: TGTGCCAACAGTGAAGAATGGCGGGGGTATGCGCAGTATTTT.

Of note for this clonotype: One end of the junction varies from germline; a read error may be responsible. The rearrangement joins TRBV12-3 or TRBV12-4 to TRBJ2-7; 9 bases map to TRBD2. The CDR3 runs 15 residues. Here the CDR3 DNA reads TGTGCCTGCAGTTCCCCCCAGCGGGGGGCCAACGAGCATTACTTC. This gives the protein CACSSPQRGANEHYF.

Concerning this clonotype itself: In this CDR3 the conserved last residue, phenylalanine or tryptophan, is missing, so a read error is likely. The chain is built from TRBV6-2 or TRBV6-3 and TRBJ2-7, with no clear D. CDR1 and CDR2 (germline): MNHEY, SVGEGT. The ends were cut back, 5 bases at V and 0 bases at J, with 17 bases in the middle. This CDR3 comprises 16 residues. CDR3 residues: CASSRKEAFSSYEQYI. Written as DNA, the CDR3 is TGTGCCAGCAGTAGGAAAGAGGCTTTCAGCTCCTACGAGCAGTACATC.

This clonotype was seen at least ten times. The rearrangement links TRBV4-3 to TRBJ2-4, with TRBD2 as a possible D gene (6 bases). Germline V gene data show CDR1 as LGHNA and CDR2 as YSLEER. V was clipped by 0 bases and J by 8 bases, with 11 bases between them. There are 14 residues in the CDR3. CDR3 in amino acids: CASSQDAGTDIQYF. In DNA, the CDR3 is TGCGCCAGCAGCCAAGATGCGGGGACGGACATTCAGTACTTC.

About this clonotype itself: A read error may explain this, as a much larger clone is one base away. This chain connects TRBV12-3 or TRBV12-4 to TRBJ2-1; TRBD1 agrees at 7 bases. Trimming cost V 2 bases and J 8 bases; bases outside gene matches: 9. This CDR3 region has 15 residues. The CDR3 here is CASSLTGARIHEQFF. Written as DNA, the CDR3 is TGTGCCAGCAGTTTAACAGGGGCTAGGATCCATGAGCAGTTCTTC.

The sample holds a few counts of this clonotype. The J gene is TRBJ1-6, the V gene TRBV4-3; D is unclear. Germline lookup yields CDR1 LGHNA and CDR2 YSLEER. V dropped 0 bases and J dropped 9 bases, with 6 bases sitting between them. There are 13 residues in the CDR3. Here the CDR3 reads CASSQEKPSPLHF. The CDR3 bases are TGCGCCAGCAGCCAAGAAAAGCCTTCACCCCTCCACTTT.

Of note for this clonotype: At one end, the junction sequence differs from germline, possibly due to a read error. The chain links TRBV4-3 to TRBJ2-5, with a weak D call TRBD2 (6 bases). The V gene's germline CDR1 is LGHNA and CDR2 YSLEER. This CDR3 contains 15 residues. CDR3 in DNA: TGCTCCAGCACCCGACACTGGGACTCACAAGAGACCCGGTACTTC. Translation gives CSSTRHWDSQETRYF.

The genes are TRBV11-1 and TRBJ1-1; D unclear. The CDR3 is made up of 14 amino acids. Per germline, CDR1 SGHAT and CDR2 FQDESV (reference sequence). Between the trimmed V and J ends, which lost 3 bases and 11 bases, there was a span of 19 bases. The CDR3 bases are TGTGCCAGCAGCTTTATTGAGAGAACGGCCGGGGCTTTCTTT. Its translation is CASSFIERTAGAFF. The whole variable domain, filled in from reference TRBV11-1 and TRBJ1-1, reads EAEVAQSPRYKITEKSQAVAFWCDPISGHATLYWYRQILGQGPELLVQFQDESVVDDSQLPKDRFSAERLKGVDSTLKIQPAELGDSAMYLCASSFIERTAGAFFGQGTRLTVV.

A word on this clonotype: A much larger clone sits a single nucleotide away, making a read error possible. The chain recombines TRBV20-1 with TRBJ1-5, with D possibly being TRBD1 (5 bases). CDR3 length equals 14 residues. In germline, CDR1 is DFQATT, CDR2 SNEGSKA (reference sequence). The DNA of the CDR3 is TGCAGTGCTCCCAGGGACTTTAGCTATCAGCCCCAGCATTTT. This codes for CSAPRDFSYQPQHF.

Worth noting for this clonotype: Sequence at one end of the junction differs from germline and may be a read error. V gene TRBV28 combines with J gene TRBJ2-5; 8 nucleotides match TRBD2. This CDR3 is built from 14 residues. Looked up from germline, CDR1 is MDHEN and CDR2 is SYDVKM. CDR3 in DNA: TGTGCCAGCAGTCTTGCTTCAGCGGGAGAGACCCAGAACTTC. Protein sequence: CASSLASAGETQNF.

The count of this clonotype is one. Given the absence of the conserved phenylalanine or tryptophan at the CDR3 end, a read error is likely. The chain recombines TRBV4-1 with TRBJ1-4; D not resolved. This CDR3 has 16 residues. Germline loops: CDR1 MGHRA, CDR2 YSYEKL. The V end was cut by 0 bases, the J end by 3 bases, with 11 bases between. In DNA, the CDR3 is TGCGCCAGCAGCCAAGAACCAACAGCCGCTAATGAAAAACTGTTTATT. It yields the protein CASSQEPTAANEKLFI.

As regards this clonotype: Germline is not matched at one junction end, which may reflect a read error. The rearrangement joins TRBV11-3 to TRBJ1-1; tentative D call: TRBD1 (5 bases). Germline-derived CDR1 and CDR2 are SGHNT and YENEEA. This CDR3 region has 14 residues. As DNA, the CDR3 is TGTGCCAGCAGCTTACCGGGACGAACTATTGAAGCTTCCTTT. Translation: CASSLPGRTIEASF.

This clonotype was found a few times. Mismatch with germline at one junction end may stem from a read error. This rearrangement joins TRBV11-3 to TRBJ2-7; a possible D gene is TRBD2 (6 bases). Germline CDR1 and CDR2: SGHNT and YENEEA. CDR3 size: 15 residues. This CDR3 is CASNPVGGGSYEQYF. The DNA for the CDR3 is TGTGCTAGCAACCCCGTGGGGGGTGGGTCCTACGAGCAGTACTTC.

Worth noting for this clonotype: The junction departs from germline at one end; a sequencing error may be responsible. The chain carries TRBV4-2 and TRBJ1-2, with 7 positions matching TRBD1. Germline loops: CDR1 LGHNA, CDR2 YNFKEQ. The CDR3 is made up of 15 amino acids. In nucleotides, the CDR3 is TGTGCCAGCAGACAAGTGGGAGGACAGGCGATAGGCTACACCTTC. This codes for CASRQVGGQAIGYTF.

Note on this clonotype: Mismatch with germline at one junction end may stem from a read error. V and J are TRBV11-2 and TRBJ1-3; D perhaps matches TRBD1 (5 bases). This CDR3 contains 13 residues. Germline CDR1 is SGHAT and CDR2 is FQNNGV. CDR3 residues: CASAGRGGSTIYF. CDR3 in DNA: TGTGCCAGCGCCGGACGGGGGGGAAGCACCATATATTTT. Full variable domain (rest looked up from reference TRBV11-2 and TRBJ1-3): EAGVAQSPRYKIIEKRQSVAFWCNPISGHATLYWYQQILGQGPKLLIQFQNNGVVDDSQLPKDRFSAERLKGVDSTLKIQPAKLEDSAVYLCASAGRGGSTIYFGEGSWLTVV.

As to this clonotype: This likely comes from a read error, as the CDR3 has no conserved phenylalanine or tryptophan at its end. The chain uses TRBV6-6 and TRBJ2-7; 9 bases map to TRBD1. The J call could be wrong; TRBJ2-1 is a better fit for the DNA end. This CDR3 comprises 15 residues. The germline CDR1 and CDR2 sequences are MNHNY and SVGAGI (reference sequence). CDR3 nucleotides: TGTGCCAATAGTCGCCAGACAGGGGGAGACTACGAGCAGTTCCTC. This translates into CANSRQTGGDYEQFL.

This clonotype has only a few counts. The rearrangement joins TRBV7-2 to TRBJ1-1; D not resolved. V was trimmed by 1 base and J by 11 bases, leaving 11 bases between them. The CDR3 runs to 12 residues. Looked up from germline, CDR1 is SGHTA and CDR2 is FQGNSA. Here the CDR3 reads CASSLVGRRAFF. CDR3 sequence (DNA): TGTGCCAGCAGCTTAGTAGGGCGGCGGGCTTTCTTT.